This T cell receptor (beta chain) appears in the sequencing data of a study of blood T cells in healthy people across ages. In germline, CDR1 is SGDLS, CDR2 YYNGEE. There are 15 residues in the CDR3. Next came a second PCR, run for about 7 to 11 cycles, which used a sample-barcoded 5' primer along with a J-beta primer mix. TCRdb reprocessed the 5' RACE reads via MiXCR and lists one record per CDR3 protein. The sample yields around 750,000 distinct CDR3 sequences, about 53% seen once. The donors, all healthy, were Caucasians living in Russia, aged about 6 to 90. This chain joins TRBV9 and TRBJ2-5; TRBD1 matches 7 bases. The J call may be faulty, since TRBJ2-7 better matches the DNA end. The sequenced material came from blood. This TCR was sampled from a man at least 80 years old in good health. The CDR3 spells CASSVEGTVSYEQYF. Here the CDR3 DNA reads TGTGCCAGCAGCGTAGAGGGGACAGTCTCCTACGAGCAGTACTTC.